Following are 22 T cell receptor beta chains from one sample sequenced in a study of shared clonotypes between healthy human individuals (dated by TCRdb to the early 2020s). The method behind the library was the immunoSEQ multiplex PCR assay. What TCRdb holds here is the immuneACCESS table cut down to in-frame rearrangements. Part of the clones is not present; checked against another copy, under half of the missing clones reflect an unresolved V gene, and the others are unexplained. The sample table shows more than 1,200,000 clones, and around 98.5% are seen once. 0.36% of the sample is in the top ten clones. The sample was naive CD4+ T cells sorted from blood. This specimen's cell subset or site label, per the study, means: CD45RA+ positively selected. The receptors derive from a man aged 25-45 years in good health.

V and J are TRBV5-1 and TRBJ1-1; TRBD1 aligns across 8 bases. The CDR3 is 15 amino acids. J lost 3 bases, V lost 0 bases, and 4 bases had no gene match. The germline V gene encodes CDR1 SGHRS and CDR2 YFSETQ. CDR3 nucleotides: TGCGCCAGCAGCTTGGGGAGGGACAGGTACACTGAAGCTTTCTTT. It is translated as CASSLGRDRYTEAFF.

The V gene is TRBV30, the J gene TRBJ1-3; D unresolved. The germline gives CDR1 GTSNPN, CDR2 SVGIG (reference sequence). This CDR3 has 14 amino acids. V lost 4 bases to trimming and J lost 1 base, with 11 bases between them. CDR3 amino acids: CAWTLDLSGNTIYF. The CDR3 bases are TGTGCCTGGACGCTCGACCTTTCTGGAAACACCATATATTTT.

The sample holds one count of this clone. The chain carries TRBV5-4 and TRBJ2-5; tentative D call: TRBD2 (6 bases). CDR3 length equals 14 residues. Trimming left V 2 bases short and J 5 bases short, with 13 bases between. Germline assignment: CDR1 SGHNT and CDR2 YYREEE (reference sequence). In DNA form, the CDR3 reads TGTGCCAGCAGCTTTGGAGGGCTACTGGAGACCCAGTACTTC. It translates to CASSFGGLLETQYF. Looking up the rest from reference TRBV5-4 and TRBJ2-5 gives the full variable domain: ETGVTQSPTHLIKTRGQQVTLRCSSQSGHNTVSWYQQALGQGPQFIFQYYREEENGRGNFPPRFSGLQFPNYSSELNVNALELDDSALYLCASSFGGLLETQYFGPGTRLLVL.

The chain uses TRBV7-2 and TRBJ1-1; the D is unclear. Germline loops: CDR1 SGHTA, CDR2 FQGNSA. The V gene lost 2 bases and the J gene lost 7 bases, with 11 bases spanning the gap. The CDR3 runs to 13 residues. DNA of the CDR3: TGTGCCAGCAGCTTACCGTTTTTCGGTGAAGCTTTCTTT. Translating it yields CASSLPFFGEAFF.

The chain couples TRBV28 to TRBJ1-1; D gene uncertain. Germline CDR1 reads MDHEN; CDR2 reads SYDVKM. The ends were cut back, 7 bases at V and 4 bases at J, with 16 bases in the middle. CDR3 length equals 14 residues. CDR3 DNA: TGTGCCAGCACAATGCGGAGGAAATTCACTGAAGCTTTCTTT. This translates into CASTMRRKFTEAFF.

V and J are TRBV5-4 and TRBJ1-4; no clear D. Trimming cost V 4 bases and J 5 bases, with 12 bases left between them. Germline-derived CDR1 and CDR2 are SGHNT and YYREEE (reference sequence). There are 14 residues in the CDR3. This CDR3 reads CASSSYGPNEKLFF. DNA for the CDR3: TGTGCCAGCAGCAGCTATGGGCCGAATGAAAAACTGTTTTTT.

A note on this clone: Other DNA variants within this sample encode the same CDR3. The chain is built from TRBV5-6 and TRBJ2-3; D is ambiguous. The CDR3 runs to 13 residues. Trimming took off 5 bases at V and 1 base at J, with 8 bases between the two ends. The germline gives CDR1 SGHDT, CDR2 YYEEEE. In DNA form, the CDR3 reads TGTGCCAGCAGTCTAACTGGCACAGATACGCAGTATTTT. Its translation is CASSLTGTDTQYF.

J is TRBJ2-3 and V is TRBV9, with 11 bases matching TRBD2. Trimming cost V 3 bases and J 3 bases; bases outside gene matches: 6. Germline V gives CDR1 SGDLS, CDR2 YYNGEE. This CDR3 spans 16 amino acids. Here the CDR3 DNA reads TGTGCCAGCAGCGCACTAGCGGGAGTACTGACAGATACGCAGTATTTT. This codes for CASSALAGVLTDTQYF.

This clone was found once. This chain connects TRBV6-5 to TRBJ2-3, with TRBD2 matching 7 bases. V lost 3 bases and J lost 3; bases outside the gene matches: 3. The CDR3 extends over 14 amino acids. Germline V gives CDR1 MNHEY, CDR2 SVGAGI. The CDR3 protein is CASSYAGETDTQYF. The CDR3 bases are TGTGCCAGCAGTTATGCGGGAGAGACAGATACGCAGTATTTT.

The chain has TRBV25-1 and TRBJ2-1, with D possibly matching TRBD2 (6 bases). The CDR3 totals 16 residues. The V end lost 8 bases, the J end lost 7 bases, and 24 bases lay between the germline ends. CDR1 MGHDK and CDR2 SYGVNS come from the germline V gene. The CDR3 region is CASGIAAGWMGNEQFF. The CDR3 DNA follows: TGTGCCAGCGGTATAGCGGCAGGGTGGATGGGAAATGAGCAGTTCTTC.

This chain connects TRBV29-1 to TRBJ2-7; TRBD2 might be the D (6 bases). The CDR3 is 15 amino acids. Germline loops: CDR1 SQVTM, CDR2 ANQGSEA. The V gene lost 0 bases and the J gene lost 2 bases, with 14 bases spanning the gap. CDR3 sequence: CSVEDVAGSTYEQYF. CDR3 nucleotide sequence: TGCAGCGTTGAAGATGTGGCGGGATCCACCTACGAGCAGTACTTC.

The chain recombines TRBV27 with TRBJ1-5, with 8 nucleotides matching TRBD1. Germline V gene sequence: CDR1 MNHEY, CDR2 SMNVEV (reference sequence). V was pared by 6 bases and J by 4 bases, with 8 bases of the junction left unmatched. There are 15 residues in the CDR3. CDR3 amino acids: CASRHSGTGNQPQHF. The CDR3 nucleotides read TGTGCCAGCAGACACTCGGGGACAGGTAATCAGCCCCAGCATTTT.

This clone was found a few times. This sample includes further DNA sequences coding for the same CDR3. The chain couples TRBV7-9 to TRBJ2-7; no reliable D call. Germline-derived CDR1 and CDR2 are SEHNR and FQNEAQ (reference sequence). This CDR3 is 11 amino acids long. V was shortened by 5 bases and J by 2 bases, with 4 bases between the two germline ends. For the CDR3, the DNA is TGTGCCAGCAGCCCGGCCTACGAGCAGTACTTC. This sequence encodes CASSPAYEQYF.

The rearrangement uses TRBV5-1 and TRBJ2-1, with D hard to call. CDR3 length: 13 amino acids. CDR1 and CDR2 from the germline V gene are SGHRS and YFSETQ. With 1 base removed from V and 9 bases from J, the gap between germline ends came to 11 bases. In nucleotides, the CDR3 is TGCGCCAGCAGCTTGTGGTCCCGCGGTGAGCAGTTCTTC. This encodes CASSLWSRGEQFF.

The chain joins TRBV5-6 to TRBJ2-1, with 14 bases identical to TRBD2. The junction had 15 bases not matched to a gene; V was cut back by 6 bases and J by 4 bases. The CDR3 length is 19 residues. The germline CDR1 and CDR2 sequences are SGHDT and YYEEEE. CDR3 residues: CASNTWARTSGRSYNEQFF. In DNA, the CDR3 is TGTGCCAGCAACACTTGGGCTCGGACTAGCGGGAGGTCATACAATGAGCAGTTCTTC.

This chain links TRBV5-1 with TRBJ2-5, with 8 bases aligning to TRBD1. CDR1 SGHRS and CDR2 YFSETQ come from the germline V gene. V shed 4 bases, J shed 5 bases, and the junction held 13 bases outside the gene matches. The CDR3 is 16 amino acids. The CDR3 nucleotides are TGCGCCAGCAGCGGTGTAGGACAGGGTATTTTGGAGACCCAGTACTTC. This gives the protein CASSGVGQGILETQYF.

The gene calls are TRBV19 and TRBJ1-2, with D unclear. Germline values: CDR1 LNHDA, CDR2 SQIVND (reference sequence). The CDR3 extends over 14 amino acids. Trimming cost V 1 base and J 4 bases, with 10 bases left between them. CDR3: CASSIGSGSYGYTF. The CDR3 bases are TGTGCCAGTAGTATAGGCTCTGGCAGCTATGGCTACACCTTC.

The rearrangement uses TRBV27 and TRBJ2-3; D may be TRBD2 (5 bases). Germline lookup yields CDR1 MNHEY and CDR2 SMNVEV (reference sequence). CDR3 size: 13 residues. The germline V and J ends were trimmed by 10 bases and 1 base, with 12 bases remaining between them. CDR3 in DNA: TGTGCCACCAGCGGTCGTGGCACAGATACGCAGTATTTT. Translation: CATSGRGTDTQYF.

On this clone itself: One end of the junction is discordant with germline, which a read error may explain. The chain uses TRBV28 and TRBJ2-7; 9 positions match TRBD1. The CDR3 consists of 14 residues. Germline V CDR1 and CDR2: MDHEN, SYDVKM. The CDR3 DNA follows: TGTGCCAGCAGCCCATCCCCGGGACAGGGAATTCGGGGCTTC. Protein sequence: CASSPSPGQGIRGF.

The chain joins TRBV18 to TRBJ2-5; D is unclear. This CDR3 is built from 14 residues. V was pared by 2 bases and J by 0 bases, with 7 bases between. Germline V gene sequence: CDR1 KGHSH, CDR2 LQKENI. The CDR3 sequence: CASSPGWNQETQYF. The CDR3 nucleotides read TGTGCCAGCTCACCAGGTTGGAACCAAGAGACCCAGTACTTC.

The rearrangement links TRBV9 to TRBJ2-6; 8 nucleotides agree with TRBD1. This CDR3 comprises 16 residues. After removal of 4 bases from V and 1 base from J, the junction contained 4 bases not matched to a gene. Germline V gives CDR1 SGDLS, CDR2 YYNGEE. DNA for the CDR3: TGTGCCAGCAGCAGAGGGACAGGTTCTGGGGCCAACGTCCTGACTTTC. Its translation: CASSRGTGSGANVLTF.

The chain recombines TRBV15 with TRBJ2-7, with 8 bases lining up with TRBD1. Germline V gene data show CDR1 as LNHNV and CDR2 as YYDKDF (reference sequence). Trimming cost V 7 bases and J 3 bases; bases outside gene matches: 8. The CDR3 runs 14 residues. This CDR3 is CATTVDRGHYEQYF. The CDR3 DNA follows: TGTGCCACCACCGTTGACAGGGGCCACTACGAGCAGTACTTC.